These 20 T cell receptor beta chains originate from one sample sequenced in a study of radiation and T cells in renal cell carcinoma. Time point indicated: baseline pretreatment blood. Described treatment: 15 Gy SBRT to primary tumor, nephrectomy 4 weeks later. Method: immunoSEQ multiplex PCR; TCRdb's copy keeps in-frame clones and lacks some. The table includes tens of thousands of clones, over 75% detected once. Sequenced material: blood, taken from a patient whose treatment included radiotherapy and nephrectomy. These receptor sequences come from a man in his fifties or sixties with renal cell carcinoma.

The rearrangement joins TRBV4-2 to TRBJ1-4; a possible D gene is TRBD1 (5 bases). The V and J ends lost 0 bases and 2 bases respectively, with 10 bases between them. CDR3 size: 16 residues. CDR1 and CDR2 (germline): LGHNA, YNFKEQ. Here the CDR3 DNA reads TGTGCCAGCAGCCAAGATGGGACTACGACTAATGAAAAACTGTTTTTT. It is translated as CASSQDGTTTNEKLFF.

V is TRBV4-1 and J is TRBJ2-3, with 10 bases lining up with TRBD1. This CDR3 contains 18 residues. Losses at the gene ends were 0 bases for V and 2 bases for J; bases not matched to a gene: 8. Germline CDR1 is MGHRA and CDR2 is YSYEKL. This CDR3 is CASSQEGTGDPHTDTQYF. The CDR3, as DNA: TGCGCCAGCAGCCAAGAAGGGACAGGGGATCCCCACACAGATACGCAGTATTTT.

The chain combines TRBV27 with TRBJ1-2; D unresolved. In germline, CDR1 is MNHEY, CDR2 SMNVEV (reference sequence). Trimming cost V 7 bases and J 7 bases, with 7 bases left between them. CDR3 length: 10 residues. In DNA, the CDR3 is TGTGCCAGCACTAAATGTGGCTACACCTTC. Residues: CASTKCGYTF.

The chain uses TRBV5-1 and TRBJ2-1; D is undetermined. Between the trimmed V and J ends, which lost 1 base and 3 bases, there was a span of 8 bases. CDR3 length: 14 residues. Germline V gives CDR1 SGHRS, CDR2 YFSETQ. This CDR3 is CASSLSMGYNEQFF. The CDR3 nucleotides are TGCGCCAGCAGCTTGTCGATGGGCTACAATGAGCAGTTCTTC.

V usage is TRBV19 and J usage is TRBJ1-1; no reliable D call. Trimming removed 4 bases from V and 5 bases from J, with 11 bases in between. This CDR3 contains 13 residues. Germline V lookup: CDR1 LNHDA, CDR2 SQIVND (reference sequence). CDR3 nucleotide sequence: TGTGCCAGTAGTAATACGCGGAGGACTGAAGCTTTCTTT. Translated: CASSNTRRTEAFF.

The chain uses TRBV2 and TRBJ1-1; D may be TRBD1 (5 bases). CDR1 and CDR2 (germline): SNHLY, FYNNEI. V lost 6 bases, J lost 6 bases, and 14 bases lay in between. This CDR3 has 13 amino acids. CDR3 DNA: TGTGCCAGCAGCCCCAGGGTAGGGTCTGAAGCTTTCTTT. It is translated as CASSPRVGSEAFF.

The chain uses TRBV27 and TRBJ2-3; TRBD2 aligns across 7 bases. The CDR3 sequence is 18 residues long. The V gene's germline CDR1 is MNHEY and CDR2 SMNVEV (reference sequence). The V segment lost 5 bases and the J segment 0 bases; nucleotides outside the gene matches: 14. CDR3 DNA sequence: TGTGCCAGCAGTCCCTGGGCTAGCGGAATTACTAGCACAGATACGCAGTATTTT. The encoded protein is CASSPWASGITSTDTQYF.

The chain is built from TRBV4-3 and TRBJ2-7; D gene uncertain. The V end was cut by 0 bases, the J end by 5 bases, with 5 bases between. The germline CDR1 and CDR2 sequences are LGHNA and YSLEER. This CDR3 is 12 amino acids long. In DNA, the CDR3 is TGCGCCAGCAGCCAAGATAGAAACGAGCAGTACTTC. Translation: CASSQDRNEQYF.

With regard to this clone: Relative to the germline gene, one junction end is altered; a read error may explain this. Other DNA variants within this sample encode the same CDR3. The V and J genes are TRBV7-2 and TRBJ1-5; possibly TRBD1 for D (5 bases). The CDR3 runs to 14 residues. Looked up from germline, CDR1 is SGHTA and CDR2 is FQGNSA. CDR3 sequence reads: CASSQDPGPQPQHF. In DNA, the CDR3 is TGTGCCAGCAGCCAAGACCCAGGGCCCCAGCCCCAGCACTTT.

The genes are TRBV29-1 and TRBJ1-2; D is unresolved. Trimming left V 6 bases short and J 5 bases short, with 16 bases between. The CDR3 loop spans 13 amino acids. In germline, CDR1 is SQVTM, CDR2 ANQGSEA. The CDR3 DNA follows: TGCAGCGTCACAGCAACGGGAGGGTATGGCTACACCTTC. It is translated as CSVTATGGYGYTF.

V gene TRBV25-1 combines with J gene TRBJ1-1; 10 nucleotides agree with TRBD1. This CDR3 has 16 amino acids. Germline values: CDR1 MGHDK, CDR2 SYGVNS. V shed 3 bases and J 5 bases; nucleotides not matched to a gene: 9. Here the CDR3 reads CASSDLGQGDVTEAFF. Written as DNA, the CDR3 is TGTGCCAGCAGTGACCTAGGACAGGGGGACGTAACTGAAGCTTTCTTT.

The V gene is TRBV9, the J gene TRBJ2-5; D possibly corresponds to TRBD1 (6 bases). The CDR3 length is 18 residues. Trimming took 4 bases from V and 5 from J, leaving 27 bases between them. Per germline, CDR1 SGDLS and CDR2 YYNGEE. DNA of the CDR3: TGTGCCAGCAGCCCCCTTAGTAGATCCCAGGGGATTTTGGAGACCCAGTACTTC. Protein: CASSPLSRSQGILETQYF.

The chain is built from TRBV10-1 and TRBJ1-3; D ambiguous. CDR1 and CDR2 from the germline V gene are WNHNN and SYGVQD (reference sequence). The CDR3 covers 14 residues. V was pared by 3 bases and J by 2 bases, with 8 bases between. In DNA, the CDR3 is TGCGCCAGCAGTGAATCGGGGACTGGAAACACCATATATTTT. This sequence encodes CASSESGTGNTIYF.

The rearrangement joins TRBV9 to TRBJ2-6; D perhaps matches TRBD2 (5 bases). Trimming removed 0 bases at V and 1 base at J, with 5 bases between. This CDR3 region has 15 residues. Germline CDR1 and CDR2: SGDLS and YYNGEE. For the CDR3, the DNA is TGTGCCAGCAGCGTAGGAGGGTCTGGGGCCAACGTCCTGACTTTC. Its translation: CASSVGGSGANVLTF.

CDR3 residues: CASSRVLASGEQFF. In DNA form, the CDR3 reads TGCGCCAGCAGCAGAGTACTAGCGTCGGGTGAGCAGTTCTTC. The genes are TRBV5-1 and TRBJ2-1; 7 bases map to TRBD2. The CDR3 spans 14 residues. Germline values: CDR1 SGHRS, CDR2 YFSETQ. With V trimmed by 4 bases and J by 9 bases, 10 bases remained unmatched.

The gene calls are TRBV4-1 and TRBJ2-7; D possibly uses TRBD1 or TRBD2 (5 bases each). The CDR3 consists of 13 residues. V was cut by 5 bases and J by 6 bases, with 14 bases left in between. The germline gives CDR1 MGHRA, CDR2 YSYEKL. CDR3 coding DNA: TGCGCCAGCAGCAGCGGCAGGGCCGGCGAGCAGTACTTC. Amino acid sequence: CASSSGRAGEQYF.

This clone was seen many times. The CDR3 DNA reads TGTGCCAGCAGCTCGCCTGCCGGGACAGGGTCCTACGAGCAGTACTTC. This codes for CASSSPAGTGSYEQYF. This chain uses TRBV11-1 with TRBJ2-7; 9 nucleotides agree with TRBD1. Trimming took 4 bases from V and 1 from J; bases not matched to a gene: 8. Germline lookup yields CDR1 SGHAT and CDR2 FQDESV (reference sequence). CDR3 size: 16 residues.

The table lists this clone with a few counts. This chain joins TRBV9 and TRBJ2-3, with TRBD1 as a possible D gene (6 bases). Germline-derived CDR1 and CDR2 are SGDLS and YYNGEE. The CDR3 extends over 15 amino acids. Trimming cost V 0 bases and J 0 bases, with 8 bases left between them. CDR3 nucleotide sequence: TGTGCCAGCAGCGTAGAAGGGGGAAGCACAGATACGCAGTATTTT. Translation gives CASSVEGGSTDTQYF.

The chain couples TRBV5-1 to TRBJ2-5; D unresolved. This CDR3 region has 14 residues. V shed 0 bases and J shed 0 bases, with 6 bases lying between them. Germline lookup yields CDR1 SGHRS and CDR2 YFSETQ. The DNA of the CDR3 is TGCGCCAGCAGCTTGGGGCACAACCAAGAGACCCAGTACTTC. Translating gives CASSLGHNQETQYF. Full variable domain (missing parts from reference TRBV5-1 and TRBJ2-5): KAGVTQTPRYLIKTRGQQVTLSCSPISGHRSVSWYQQTPGQGLQFLFEYFSETQRNKGNFPGRFSGRQFSNSRSEMNVSTLELGDSALYLCASSLGHNQETQYFGPGTRLLVL.

The chain combines TRBV6-6 with TRBJ2-1; D is perhaps TRBD2 (6 bases). From germline, CDR1 is MNHNY and CDR2 SVGAGI (reference sequence). This CDR3 comprises 15 residues. With 2 bases removed from V and 7 bases from J, the gap between germline ends came to 15 bases. The CDR3 region has the DNA TGTGCCAGCAGTTACACAGGAGGGCTAGCGAATGAGCAGTTCTTC. Encoded protein: CASSYTGGLANEQFF.